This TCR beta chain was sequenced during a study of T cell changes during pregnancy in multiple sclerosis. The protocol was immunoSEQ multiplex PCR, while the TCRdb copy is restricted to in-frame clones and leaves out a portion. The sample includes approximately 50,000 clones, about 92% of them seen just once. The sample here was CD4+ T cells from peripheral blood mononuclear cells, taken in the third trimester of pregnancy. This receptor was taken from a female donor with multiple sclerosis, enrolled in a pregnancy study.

Written as DNA, the CDR3 is TGTGCCAGCAGCTCCACGGGACAGGGGCACCACGAGCAGTACTTC. Translation: CASSSTGQGHHEQYF. The rearrangement uses TRBV6-5 and TRBJ2-7; 10 nucleotides agree with TRBD1. Germline V gene data show CDR1 as MNHEY and CDR2 as SVGAGI. After removal of 6 bases from V and 5 bases from J, the junction contained 10 bases not matched to a gene. CDR3 size: 15 residues.